Listed below are T cell receptor beta chains from one sample, sequenced in a study of blood T cell repertoires in COVID-19. The protocol was immunoSEQ multiplex PCR, while the TCRdb copy is restricted to in-frame clones and leaves out a portion. The sample has 190,000 or so clones; roughly 78% are singletons. The sequenced sample consisted of peripheral blood. The receptors stem from a woman aged 80 or over with active or convalescent COVID-19. Each CDR3 is given with its conserved first and last residue. D genes are given only for firm matches. Size values are once, few and many counts, or a class for expanded clones, and some rows have none.

D gene	clone size	J gene	V gene	CDR3 DNA	CDR3 protein
-	few	TRBJ2-5	TRBV10-3	TGTGCCATCAGTGCTATCGACCAAGAGACCCAGTACTTC	CAISAIDQETQYF
-	-	TRBJ2-2	TRBV20-1	TGCAGTGCTAGTTTTGCGGGTCTCACCGGGGAGCTGTTTTTT	CSASFAGLTGELFF
TRBD1	-	TRBJ1-1	TRBV9	TGTGCCAGCAGCGCCCAACTGGGACAGATGAACACTGAAGCTTTCTTT	CASSAQLGQMNTEAFF
-	-	TRBJ1-5	TRBV6-5	TGTGCCAGCAGCTCCTATCGTACAGGTGACCAGCCCCAGCATTTT	CASSSYRTGDQPQHF
TRBD1	-	TRBJ2-1	TRBV6-6	TGTGCCAGCAAAGGGGGCTCAGGCAATGAGCAGTTCTTC	CASKGGSGNEQFF
TRBD1	-	TRBJ2-7	TRBV28	TGTGCCAGCAGTCCCGGACAGGGTCTATCGCCCACCTACGAGCAGTACTTC	CASSPGQGLSPTYEQYF
TRBD1	-	TRBJ2-1	TRBV10-3	TGTGCCATCAGTGCGGCCACAGGGGGCTCCCACAATGAGCAGTTCTTC	CAISAATGGSHNEQFF
TRBD2	-	TRBJ2-3	TRBV7-2	TGTGCCAGCAGCTCGGGCGGGGGTTCTAGCACAGATACGCAGTATTTT	CASSSGGGSSTDTQYF
TRBD2	once	TRBJ2-3	TRBV4-1	TGCGCCAGCAGTACCGGGACTAGCGGGGGGAGGGGCACAGATACGCAGTATTTT	CASSTGTSGGRGTDTQYF
-	once	TRBJ2-1	TRBV28	TGTGCCAGCAGTGGGACATCCTACAATGAGCAGTTCTTC	CASSGTSYNEQFF
TRBD2	-	TRBJ2-5	TRBV5-4	TGTGCCAGTGGTTTAGCGGGGAGGCAAGAGACCCAGTACTTC	CASGLAGRQETQYF
TRBD2	-	TRBJ2-3	TRBV15	TGTGCCACCAGCAGATATAGCGGGGGCACAGATACGCAGTATTTT	CATSRYSGGTDTQYF
-	-	TRBJ1-5	TRBV6-1	TGTGCCAGCAGGGAAGGGACACAGCCGAATCAGCCCCAGCATTTT	CASREGTQPNQPQHF
-	-	TRBJ2-7	TRBV29-1	TGCAGCGTTGAACGAGGTTTGGGCGAGCAGTACTTC	CSVERGLGEQYF
TRBD1	-	TRBJ2-5	TRBV5-8	TGTGCCAGCAGCTTGGGGACAGGGGAGAGGGAAGAGACCCAGTACTTC	CASSLGTGEREETQYF